The 21 T cell receptor beta chains presented below share a single source sample, sequenced in a study of blood T cell repertoires in COVID-19. Assay: immunoSEQ multiplex PCR; the TCRdb copy retains only in-frame clones and omits some. The sample shows under 200,000 clones, 70% to 90% of them seen only once. Sequencing was carried out using peripheral blood. These TCRs come from a man aged 40-50 years with acute or convalescent COVID-19.

This rearrangement joins TRBV2 to TRBJ2-7; D ambiguous. Between the trimmed V and J ends, which lost 4 bases and 3 bases, there was a span of 4 bases. The CDR3 has 11 amino acids. The germline CDR1 and CDR2 sequences are SNHLY and FYNNEI. CDR3 sequence (DNA): TGTGCCAGCAGTGGCAGCTACGAGCAGTACTTC. Encoded protein: CASSGSYEQYF.

The chain uses TRBV9 and TRBJ2-1; the match to TRBD2 covers 8 bases. The V segment lost 8 bases and the J segment 6 bases; nucleotides outside the gene matches: 13. Germline V lookup: CDR1 SGDLS, CDR2 YYNGEE. The CDR3 is 15 residues long. In DNA form, the CDR3 reads TGTGCCAGGCCGTTATTACTAGCGGCCCTCAATGAGCAGTTCTTC. It encodes CARPLLLAALNEQFF.

V is TRBV29-1 and J is TRBJ1-2, with D possibly matching TRBD1 (6 bases). The germline V gene encodes CDR1 SQVTM and CDR2 ANQGSEA. This CDR3 is built from 12 residues. Trimming stripped 3 bases from V and 6 bases from J, with 11 bases between. As DNA, the CDR3 is TGCAGCGTTGAGCGGACAGACGATGGCTACACCTTC. Translation gives CSVERTDDGYTF. The entire variable domain, with the rest obtained from reference TRBV29-1 and TRBJ1-2, is as follows: SAVISQKPSRDICQRGTSLTIQCQVDSQVTMMFWYRQQPGQSLTLIATANQGSEATYESGFVIDKFPISRPNLTFSTLTVSNMSPEDSSIYLCSVERTDDGYTFGSGTRLTVV.

This chain joins TRBV3-1 (or the pseudogene TRBV3-2) and TRBJ2-7, with 7 nucleotides matching TRBD1. V trimming: 3 bases; J trimming: 1 base; junction bases outside the gene matches: 9. CDR3 length: 16 residues. Germline V gives CDR1 LGHDT, CDR2 YNNKEL (reference sequence). In nucleotides, the CDR3 is TGTGCCAGCAGCCATGAACCCGGGACAGCTTCCTACGAGCAGTACTTC. Translated: CASSHEPGTASYEQYF.

The V gene is TRBV18, the J gene TRBJ1-2, with D unresolved. Per the germline V gene, CDR1 is KGHSH and CDR2 is LQKENI. The CDR3 runs to 13 residues. Trimming shortened V by 3 bases and J by 2 bases, and 7 bases separated the two germline ends. The CDR3, as DNA: TGTGCCAGCTCACCGACCAGGAACTATGGCTACACCTTC. Amino acid sequence: CASSPTRNYGYTF.

The gene calls are TRBV2 and TRBJ1-6, with a weak D call TRBD1 (6 bases). V was trimmed by 7 bases and J by 6 bases, leaving 13 bases between them. The CDR3 spans 14 residues. Germline V lookup: CDR1 SNHLY, CDR2 FYNNEI. The CDR3: CASNIGQPNSPLHF. The CDR3 DNA reads TGTGCCAGCAACATCGGACAGCCTAATTCACCCCTCCACTTT.

This chain links TRBV27 with TRBJ1-1; TRBD1 matches 7 bases. Germline V CDR1 and CDR2: MNHEY, SMNVEV (reference sequence). The CDR3 loop spans 14 amino acids. V was clipped by 5 bases and J by 4 bases; unmatched bases: 7. The DNA of the CDR3 is TGTGCCAGCAGTCCCCGGGCAGGGGGCACTGAAGCTTTCTTT. Protein product: CASSPRAGGTEAFF.

The chain uses TRBV19 and TRBJ2-6; tentatively, D is TRBD1 (6 bases). Germline V gene data show CDR1 as LNHDA and CDR2 as SQIVND (reference sequence). V was shortened by 10 bases and J by 1 base, with 17 bases between the two germline ends. The CDR3 is 16 amino acids. The CDR3 sequence: CATQRDTVSGANVLTF. The CDR3 nucleotides are TGTGCCACTCAACGGGACACCGTATCTGGGGCCAACGTCCTGACTTTC.

Concerning this clone: Additional DNA sequences in this sample encode the identical CDR3. The chain couples TRBV5-1 to TRBJ2-1, with 9 bases that match TRBD1. Trimming cost V 4 bases and J 2 bases; bases outside gene matches: 4. The germline CDR1 and CDR2 sequences are SGHRS and YFSETQ. The CDR3 has 15 amino acids. The CDR3 region is CASSLTGGPYNEQFF. DNA of the CDR3: TGCGCCAGCAGCCTGACAGGGGGTCCCTACAATGAGCAGTTCTTC. Together with reference TRBV5-1 and TRBJ2-1, the CDR3 gives the full variable domain: KAGVTQTPRYLIKTRGQQVTLSCSPISGHRSVSWYQQTPGQGLQFLFEYFSETQRNKGNFPGRFSGRQFSNSRSEMNVSTLELGDSALYLCASSLTGGPYNEQFFGPGTRLTVL.

This chain links TRBV4-3 with TRBJ2-7, with 11 bases matching TRBD2. CDR3 size: 19 residues. The germline V gene encodes CDR1 LGHNA and CDR2 YSLEER. The trim removed 5 bases at V and 4 bases at J, leaving 19 bases unmatched. CDR3 DNA: TGCGCCAGCAGCGAAAGCGGTCCCCTAGCGGGGGGCCCGGGTTACGAGCAGTACTTC. Translating gives CASSESGPLAGGPGYEQYF.

The rearrangement joins TRBV7-8 to TRBJ2-1; 7 bases line up with TRBD2. The junction had 6 bases not matched to a gene; V was cut back by 5 bases and J by 8 bases. Germline-derived CDR1 and CDR2 are SGHVS and FQNEAQ. This CDR3 has 13 residues. CDR3: CASSPGSGDEQFF. Written as DNA, the CDR3 is TGTGCCAGCAGCCCCGGGAGCGGGGATGAGCAGTTCTTC.

As concerns this clone: Compared with germline, one end of the junction differs, possibly owing to a read error. The chain employs TRBV7-7 and TRBJ1-1; D not certain. Germline V lookup: CDR1 SSHAT, CDR2 FNYEAQ (reference sequence). CDR3 length: 13 residues. CDR3 amino acids: CASSVARNTEAFF. CDR3 nucleotide sequence: TGTGCTAGCAGCGTAGCCAGGAACACTGAAGCTTTCTTT.

The rearrangement joins TRBV3-1 (or the pseudogene TRBV3-2) to TRBJ1-1; D not resolved. The CDR3 contains 14 residues. CDR1 is LGHDT and CDR2 is YNNKEL in the germline V gene (reference sequence). V shed 0 bases and J shed 3 bases, with 8 bases lying between them. CDR3 protein: CASSQDSGDTEAFF. The CDR3 coding sequence is TGTGCCAGCAGCCAAGATTCCGGGGACACTGAAGCTTTCTTT.

The genes are TRBV4-2 and TRBJ2-4; 7 nucleotides match TRBD2. This CDR3 has 20 residues. Germline V gives CDR1 LGHNA, CDR2 YNFKEQ. V lost 6 bases to trimming and J lost 0 bases; unmatched junction nucleotides: 20. CDR3 sequence: CASSPSYGSGDDLAKNIQYF. The DNA of the CDR3 is TGTGCCAGCAGTCCAAGTTATGGGAGCGGGGACGATCTAGCCAAAAACATTCAGTACTTC.

This clone was detected only once. The gene calls are TRBV5-4 and TRBJ1-1; tentatively, D is TRBD1 (6 bases). V was pared by 0 bases and J by 0 bases, with 12 bases between. Germline CDR1 SGHNT, CDR2 YYREEE (reference sequence). This CDR3 is built from 16 residues. This chain's CDR3 is CASSLDAGVMNTEAFF. The CDR3 DNA is TGTGCCAGCAGCTTGGATGCAGGGGTGATGAACACTGAAGCTTTCTTT.

This chain connects TRBV9 to TRBJ2-1, with 7 bases identical to TRBD1. V lost 2 bases, J lost 6 bases, and 2 bases stayed unmatched. Looked up from germline, CDR1 is SGDLS and CDR2 is YYNGEE. This CDR3 region has 13 residues. This chain's CDR3 is CASSVRDSNEQFF. The CDR3 nucleotides are TGTGCCAGCAGCGTCCGGGACAGCAATGAGCAGTTCTTC.

The gene calls are TRBV11-2 and TRBJ2-3; D perhaps matches TRBD2 (5 bases). The germline V gene encodes CDR1 SGHAT and CDR2 FQNNGV. This CDR3 spans 16 amino acids. Between the trimmed V and J ends, which lost 3 bases and 6 bases, there was a span of 19 bases. CDR3 nucleotide sequence: TGTGCCAGCAGCTTTTTGACAACTAGTGAAGGCGATACGCAGTATTTT. It yields the protein CASSFLTTSEGDTQYF.

CDR3 bases: TGCGCCAGCAGCTTGGGGGCAGGGAACGAGCAGTACTTC. Translated: CASSLGAGNEQYF. The gene calls are TRBV5-1 and TRBJ2-7; a weak D match, TRBD1 (5 bases). Between the trimmed V and J ends, which lost 0 bases and 5 bases, there was a span of 9 bases. The CDR3 covers 13 residues. Germline CDR1 reads SGHRS; CDR2 reads YFSETQ.

The chain uses TRBV19 and TRBJ1-2, with D unclear. Germline values: CDR1 LNHDA, CDR2 SQIVND (reference sequence). V shed 6 bases and J shed 3 bases, with 11 bases lying between them. The CDR3 covers 13 residues. The CDR3 DNA reads as TGTGCCAGTAGACGAGGACTCGACTATGGCTACACCTTC. It is translated as CASRRGLDYGYTF.

V and J are TRBV6-5 and TRBJ1-6; 7 bases match TRBD1. Germline V lookup: CDR1 MNHEY, CDR2 SVGAGI. The trim removed 6 bases at V and 4 bases at J, leaving 3 bases unmatched. This CDR3 spans 14 amino acids. The chain's CDR3 is CASRLGQYNSPLHF. The DNA of the CDR3 is TGTGCCAGCAGACTGGGACAGTATAATTCACCCCTCCACTTT.

This clone was detected only once. The rearrangement uses TRBV30 and TRBJ1-1, with 7 bases fitting TRBD1. V was pared by 3 bases and J by 2 bases, with 6 bases of the junction left unmatched. In germline, CDR1 is GTSNPN, CDR2 SVGIG (reference sequence). The CDR3 loop spans 14 amino acids. The CDR3 DNA is TGTGCCTGGAGGGCTCGAGGGGGCAACACTGAAGCTTTCTTT. The encoded protein is CAWRARGGNTEAFF.